This entry lists 10 T cell receptor beta chains sequenced from one sample in a study of T cells in Graves' hyperthyroidism and ophthalmopathy. Amplified TCR beta CDR3 regions came from RNA transcripts. The TCR CDR3 first-round RT-PCR relied on the HTBI primer set. Using its own MiXCR run on the multiplex PCR reads, TCRdb lists one record per CDR3 protein. The sample holds around 800,000 distinct CDR3 sequences; approximately 40% are singletons and the top ten take more than 7%. Sequencing input: blood. The receptor set was obtained from a man between 18 and 29 years old with Graves' hyperthyroidism.

This clonotype was recorded many times. This chain connects TRBV9 to TRBJ1-1; 8 bases map to TRBD1. J was trimmed by 4 bases and V by 2 bases; bases with no gene match: 4. Looked up from germline, CDR1 is SGDLS and CDR2 is YYNGEE. The length of the CDR3 is 14 residues. The CDR3 loop reads CASSVSTGGTEAFF. In DNA form, the CDR3 reads TGTGCCAGCAGCGTCTCCACAGGGGGCACTGAAGCTTTCTTT.

J is TRBJ1-2 and V is TRBV6-1, with no clear D. Trimming cost V 11 bases and J 5 bases, with 9 bases left between them. This CDR3 contains 10 residues. Germline V gives CDR1 MNHNS, CDR2 SASEGT. This chain's CDR3 is CACQSYGYTF. Here the CDR3 DNA reads TGTGCCTGCCAATCATATGGCTACACCTTC.

The chain couples TRBV9 to TRBJ1-3; 8 bases are shared with TRBD1. The V gene's germline CDR1 is SGDLS and CDR2 YYNGEE. After removal of 5 bases from V and 3 bases from J, the junction contained 7 bases not matched to a gene. The CDR3 runs to 15 residues. CDR3 residues: CASSRQGAGGNTIYF. As DNA, the CDR3 is TGTGCCAGCAGTCGTCAGGGGGCAGGTGGAAACACCATATATTTT.

The chain links TRBV2 to TRBJ1-6, with 9 bases that match TRBD1. There are 15 residues in the CDR3. Trimming took 6 bases from V and 7 from J; bases not matched to a gene: 7. Germline V gives CDR1 SNHLY, CDR2 FYNNEI. CDR3 bases: TGTGCCAGCAGCCCGGACAGGGGCGGCAATTCACCCCTCCACTTT. It specifies CASSPDRGGNSPLHF.

This clonotype has at least ten counts. V usage is TRBV12-3 or TRBV12-4 and J usage is TRBJ2-2, with D unclear. The V and J ends lost 1 base and 0 bases respectively, with 6 bases between them. This CDR3 is built from 15 residues. The CDR3 sequence is CASSLGVTNTGELFF. CDR3 in DNA: TGTGCCAGCAGTTTAGGTGTGACGAACACCGGGGAGCTGTTTTTT.

About this clonotype itself: This may be a read error: a much more frequent sequence differs by one nucleotide. The rearrangement uses TRBV2 and TRBJ2-5; no firm D call. CDR3 length equals 13 residues. Germline loops: CDR1 SNHLY, CDR2 FYNNEI. With 4 bases removed from V and 6 bases from J, the gap between germline ends came to 12 bases. In DNA, the CDR3 is TGTGCCAGCAGTGGAGATATGGAAAAGACCCAGTACTTC. Translated: CASSGDMEKTQYF.

This clonotype has at least ten counts. The chain links TRBV2 to TRBJ1-5; no clear D. Trimming took 4 bases from V and 7 from J, leaving 14 bases between them. Germline lookup yields CDR1 SNHLY and CDR2 FYNNEI. The CDR3 extends over 14 amino acids. The CDR3 reads CASSVEERLQPQHF. As DNA, the CDR3 is TGTGCCAGCAGTGTGGAGGAGCGATTGCAGCCCCAGCATTTT.

The chain couples TRBV7-6 to TRBJ1-4; 9 nucleotides align to TRBD1. The CDR3 covers 15 residues. J lost 7 bases, V lost 3 bases, and 6 bases had no gene match. Germline CDR1 is SGHVS and CDR2 is FNYEAQ. The CDR3 is CASSFGGQGFEKLFF. Written as DNA, the CDR3 is TGTGCCAGCAGCTTCGGGGGACAGGGCTTTGAAAAACTGTTTTTT.

The rearrangement links TRBV7-8 to TRBJ2-5; 9 bases fit TRBD1. The germline gives CDR1 SGHVS, CDR2 FQNEAQ. V lost 5 bases to trimming and J lost 5 bases; unmatched junction nucleotides: 12. This CDR3 is built from 16 residues. CDR3 in DNA: TGTGCCAGCAGCCAGACAGGGGGTCTTGGGAGGGAGACCCAGTACTTC. Encoded protein: CASSQTGGLGRETQYF.

This clonotype was detected a few times. The J gene is TRBJ2-5, the V gene TRBV12-3 or TRBV12-4; possibly TRBD2 for D (6 bases). Trimming removed 7 bases at V and 3 bases at J, with 15 bases between. The CDR3 extends over 14 amino acids. The chain's CDR3 is CASNAPGEEETQYF. CDR3 in DNA: TGTGCCAGCAACGCGCCGGGGGAGGAAGAGACCCAGTACTTC.